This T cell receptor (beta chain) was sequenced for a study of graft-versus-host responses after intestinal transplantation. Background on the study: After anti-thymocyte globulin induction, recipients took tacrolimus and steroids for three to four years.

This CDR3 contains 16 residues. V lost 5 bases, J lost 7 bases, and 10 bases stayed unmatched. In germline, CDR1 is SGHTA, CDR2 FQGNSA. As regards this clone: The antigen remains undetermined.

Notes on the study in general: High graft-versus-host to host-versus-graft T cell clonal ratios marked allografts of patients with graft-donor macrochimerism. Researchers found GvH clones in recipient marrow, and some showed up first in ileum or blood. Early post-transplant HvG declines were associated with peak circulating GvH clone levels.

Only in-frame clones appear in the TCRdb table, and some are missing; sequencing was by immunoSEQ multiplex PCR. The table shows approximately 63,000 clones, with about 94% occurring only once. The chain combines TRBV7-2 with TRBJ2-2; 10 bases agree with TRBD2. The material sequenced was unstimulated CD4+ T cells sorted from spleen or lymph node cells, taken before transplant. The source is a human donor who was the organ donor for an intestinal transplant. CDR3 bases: TGTGCCAGCAGCCTGCTTAGCGGGGGGATTGACGGGGAGCTGTTTTTT. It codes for CASSLLSGGIDGELFF.